This TCR beta chain is drawn from a study of sequential checkpoint blockade in melanoma. Using immunoSEQ multiplex PCR, the repertoire was profiled, and TCRdb retains in-frame clones only, with some absent. The profile shows 35,000 to 40,000 clones, around nine tenths of them singletons. This clone was detected once. V was shortened by 7 bases and J by 2 bases, with 15 bases between the two germline ends. Germline CDR1 MNHEY, CDR2 SMNVEV (reference sequence). This CDR3 spans 16 amino acids. Documented treatment: randomized to nivolumab then ipilimumab (arm A) or the reverse (arm B). The V and J genes are TRBV27 and TRBJ2-6; TRBD2 might be the D (5 bases). The sequence was collected from a human donor with melanoma. The sample consisted of CD8+ T cells sorted from blood (inferred from file names), taken from a patient given nivolumab and ipilimumab in sequence. The CDR3 region has the DNA TGTGCCAGCACTCCAAAAAGCGGCACTGGGGCCAACGTCCTGACTTTC. It codes for CASTPKSGTGANVLTF.